This T cell receptor beta chain appears in the sequencing data of a study of blood T cells in healthy people across ages. Primers used in a second PCR of roughly 6 to 11 cycles were a sample-barcoded 5' primer and a J-beta primer mix. TCRdb processed the 5' RACE reads anew with MiXCR; each CDR3 protein has one entry. This sample has roughly 1.7 million distinct CDR3 sequences; about 31% occur once, and the top ten carry 10% to 12%. The CDR3 runs 15 residues. The germline V gene encodes CDR1 MGHRA and CDR2 YSYEKL. J lost 2 bases, V lost 4 bases, and 7 bases had no gene match. This clonotype turned up a few times.

Sequencing input: blood. The chain recombines TRBV4-1 with TRBJ2-7, with 8 bases that match TRBD2. This receptor was identified in a woman aged 25 to 45 in good health. As DNA, the CDR3 is TGCGCCAGCAGCCGACTTAGCGGGACTACCTACGAGCAGTACTTC. Its translation is CASSRLSGTTYEQYF.